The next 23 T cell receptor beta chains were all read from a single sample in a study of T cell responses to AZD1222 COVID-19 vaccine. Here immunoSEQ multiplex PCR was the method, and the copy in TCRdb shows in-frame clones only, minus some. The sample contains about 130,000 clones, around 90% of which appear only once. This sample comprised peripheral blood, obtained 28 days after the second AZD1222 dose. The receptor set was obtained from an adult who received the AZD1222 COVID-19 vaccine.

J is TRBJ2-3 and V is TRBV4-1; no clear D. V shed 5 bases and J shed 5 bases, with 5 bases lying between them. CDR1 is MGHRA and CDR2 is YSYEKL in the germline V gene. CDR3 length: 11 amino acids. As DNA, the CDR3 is TGCGCCAGCAGCTCCCAAGATACGCAGTATTTT. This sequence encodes CASSSQDTQYF.

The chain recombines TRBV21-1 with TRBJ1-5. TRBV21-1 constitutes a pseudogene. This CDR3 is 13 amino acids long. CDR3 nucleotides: TGTGCCAGCAGCAATTGGCGATATCAGCCCCAGCATTTT. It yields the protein CASSNWRYQPQHF.

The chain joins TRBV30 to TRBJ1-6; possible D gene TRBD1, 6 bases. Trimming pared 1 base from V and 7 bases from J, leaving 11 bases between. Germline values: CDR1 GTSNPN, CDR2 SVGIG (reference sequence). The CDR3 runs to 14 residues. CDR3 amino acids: CAWSGQVRNSPLHF. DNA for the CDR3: TGTGCCTGGAGTGGACAGGTTCGCAATTCACCCCTCCACTTT.

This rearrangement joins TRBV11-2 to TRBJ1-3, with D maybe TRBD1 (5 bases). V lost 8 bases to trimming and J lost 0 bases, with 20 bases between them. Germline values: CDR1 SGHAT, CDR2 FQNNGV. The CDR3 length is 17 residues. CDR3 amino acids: CASQELLWGRSGNTIYF. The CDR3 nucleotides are TGTGCCAGCCAAGAACTTCTCTGGGGCCGCTCTGGAAACACCATATATTTT.

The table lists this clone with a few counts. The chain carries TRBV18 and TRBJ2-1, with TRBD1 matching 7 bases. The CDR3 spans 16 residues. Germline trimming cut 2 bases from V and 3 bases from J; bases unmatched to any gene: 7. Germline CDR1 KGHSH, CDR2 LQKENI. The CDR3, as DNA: TGTGCCAGCTCACCAGTCACGGGACAGCGCTACAATGAGCAGTTCTTC. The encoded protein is CASSPVTGQRYNEQFF.

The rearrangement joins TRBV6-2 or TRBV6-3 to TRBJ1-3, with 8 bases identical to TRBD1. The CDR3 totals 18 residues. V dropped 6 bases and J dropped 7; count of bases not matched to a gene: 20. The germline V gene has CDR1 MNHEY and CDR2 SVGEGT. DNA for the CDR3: TGTGCCAGCAGCCCCTTCCCGGTCAGGGGGCGCGAGGACAACACCATATATTTT. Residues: CASSPFPVRGREDNTIYF.

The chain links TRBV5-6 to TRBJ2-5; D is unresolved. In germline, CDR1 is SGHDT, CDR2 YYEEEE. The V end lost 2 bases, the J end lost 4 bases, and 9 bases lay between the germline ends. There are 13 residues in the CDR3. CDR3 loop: CASSLGPRETQYF. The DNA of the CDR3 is TGTGCCAGCAGCTTAGGCCCGAGAGAGACCCAGTACTTC.

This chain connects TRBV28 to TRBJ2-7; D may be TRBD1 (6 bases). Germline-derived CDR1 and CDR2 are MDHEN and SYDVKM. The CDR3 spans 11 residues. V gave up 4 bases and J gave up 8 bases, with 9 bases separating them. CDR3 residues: CASSSTGKQYF. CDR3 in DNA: TGTGCCAGCAGTTCTACAGGGAAGCAGTACTTC.

CDR3 coding DNA: TGTGCCAGCAGCTTAACTTCTTTGCGGGAGTACTCCTACGAGCAGTACTTC. Translated, it gives CASSLTSLREYSYEQYF. The chain is built from TRBV7-3 and TRBJ2-7; 7 bases align to TRBD2. CDR1 is SGHTA and CDR2 is FQGTGA in the germline V gene. V shed 0 bases, J shed 0 bases, and the junction held 8 bases outside the gene matches. The CDR3 runs to 17 residues.

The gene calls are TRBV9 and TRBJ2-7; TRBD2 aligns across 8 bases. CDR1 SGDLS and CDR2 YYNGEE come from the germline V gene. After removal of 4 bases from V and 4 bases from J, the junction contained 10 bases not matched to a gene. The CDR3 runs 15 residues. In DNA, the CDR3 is TGTGCCAGCAGCCGGAGCGGGGGAGTGGGATACGAGCAGTACTTC. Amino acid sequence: CASSRSGGVGYEQYF.

CDR3 residues: CASSWRGNTGELFF. In DNA form, the CDR3 reads TGCGCCAGCAGCTGGCGGGGGAACACCGGGGAGCTGTTTTTT. This chain uses TRBV5-1 with TRBJ2-2, with D perhaps matching TRBD2 (6 bases). Germline V CDR1 and CDR2: SGHRS, YFSETQ. Trimming left V 3 bases short and J 1 base short, with 7 bases between. CDR3 length: 14 amino acids.

CDR3 DNA: TGTGCCAGCAGCTCTGGACTAGCGATTTACGAGCAGTACTTC. Amino acids: CASSSGLAIYEQYF. The chain carries TRBV7-9 and TRBJ2-7, with TRBD2 matching over 9 bases. Germline loops: CDR1 SEHNR, CDR2 FQNEAQ (reference sequence). The CDR3 contains 14 residues. With 4 bases clipped from V and 4 bases from J, the junction kept 5 bases outside the gene matches.

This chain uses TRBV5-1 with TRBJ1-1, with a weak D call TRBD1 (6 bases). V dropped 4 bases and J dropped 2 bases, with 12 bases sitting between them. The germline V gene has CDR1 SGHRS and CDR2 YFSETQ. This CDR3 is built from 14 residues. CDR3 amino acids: CASSQQGENTEAFF. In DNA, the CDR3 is TGCGCCAGCAGCCAACAGGGCGAAAACACTGAAGCTTTCTTT.

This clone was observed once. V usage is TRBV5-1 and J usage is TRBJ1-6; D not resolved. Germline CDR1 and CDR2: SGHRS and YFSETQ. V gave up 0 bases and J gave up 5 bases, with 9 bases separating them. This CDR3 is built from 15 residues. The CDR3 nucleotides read TGCGCCAGCAGCTTGGGGACCGTTAATAATTCACCCCTCCACTTT. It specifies CASSLGTVNNSPLHF.

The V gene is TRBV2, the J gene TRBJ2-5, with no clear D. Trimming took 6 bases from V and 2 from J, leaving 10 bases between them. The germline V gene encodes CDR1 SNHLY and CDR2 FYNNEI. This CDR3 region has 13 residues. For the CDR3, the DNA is TGTGCCAGCAGGAATACAGAGCAAGAGACCCAGTACTTC. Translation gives CASRNTEQETQYF.

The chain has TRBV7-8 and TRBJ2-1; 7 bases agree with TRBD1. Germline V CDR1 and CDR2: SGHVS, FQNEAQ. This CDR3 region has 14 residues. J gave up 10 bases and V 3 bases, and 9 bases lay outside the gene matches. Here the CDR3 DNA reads TGTGCCAGCAGCTTGCAGGGGGACCTCCAAGAGCAGTTCTTC. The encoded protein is CASSLQGDLQEQFF.

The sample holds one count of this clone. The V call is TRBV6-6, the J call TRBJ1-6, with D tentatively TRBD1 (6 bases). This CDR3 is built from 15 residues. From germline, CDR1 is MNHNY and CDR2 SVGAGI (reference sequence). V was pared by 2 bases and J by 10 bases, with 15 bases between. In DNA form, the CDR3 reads TGTGCCAGCAGTTACCCACAGGGTGACGGATCACCCCTCCACTTT. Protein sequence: CASSYPQGDGSPLHF.

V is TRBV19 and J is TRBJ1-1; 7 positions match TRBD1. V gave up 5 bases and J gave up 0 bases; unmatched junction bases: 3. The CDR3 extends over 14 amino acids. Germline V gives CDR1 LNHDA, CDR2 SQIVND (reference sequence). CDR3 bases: TGTGCCAGTAGTGGGGACAGACTGAACACTGAAGCTTTCTTT. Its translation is CASSGDRLNTEAFF.

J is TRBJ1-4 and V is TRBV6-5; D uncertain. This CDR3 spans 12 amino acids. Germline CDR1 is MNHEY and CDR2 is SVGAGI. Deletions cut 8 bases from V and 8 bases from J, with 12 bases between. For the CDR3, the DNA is TGTGCCAGCGGGAGCAATAGGGAAAAACTGTTTTTT. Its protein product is CASGSNREKLFF.

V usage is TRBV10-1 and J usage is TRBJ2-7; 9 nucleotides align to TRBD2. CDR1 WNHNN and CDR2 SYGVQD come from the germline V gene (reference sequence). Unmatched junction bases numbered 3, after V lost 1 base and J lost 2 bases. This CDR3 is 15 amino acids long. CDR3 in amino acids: CASSELAGETYEQYF. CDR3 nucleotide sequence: TGCGCCAGCAGTGAGTTAGCGGGAGAAACCTACGAGCAGTACTTC.

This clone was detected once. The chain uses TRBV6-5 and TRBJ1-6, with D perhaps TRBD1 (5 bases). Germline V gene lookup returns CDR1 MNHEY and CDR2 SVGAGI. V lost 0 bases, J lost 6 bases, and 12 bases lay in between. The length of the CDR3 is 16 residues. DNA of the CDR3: TGTGCCAGCAGTTACTCGACGGGTGGGGCTAATTCACCCCTCCACTTT. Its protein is CASSYSTGGANSPLHF.

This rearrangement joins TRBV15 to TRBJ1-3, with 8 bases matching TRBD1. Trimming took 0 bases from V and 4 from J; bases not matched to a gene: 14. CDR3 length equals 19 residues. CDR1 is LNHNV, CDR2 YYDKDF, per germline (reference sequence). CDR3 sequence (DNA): TGTGCCACCAGCAGAGATCGCGACCCTGGCAGGGGGCCAGGAAACACCATATATTTT. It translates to CATSRDRDPGRGPGNTIYF.

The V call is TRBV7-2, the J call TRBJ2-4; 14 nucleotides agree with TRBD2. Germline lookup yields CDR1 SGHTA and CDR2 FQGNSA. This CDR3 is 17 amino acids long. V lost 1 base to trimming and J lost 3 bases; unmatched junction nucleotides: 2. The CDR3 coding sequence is TGTGCCAGCAGCTTAGTGGGGACTAGCGGGGGCAAAAACATTCAGTACTTC. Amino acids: CASSLVGTSGGKNIQYF.